Listed below are T cell receptor beta chains from one sample, sequenced in a study of cytomegalovirus exposure and HLA in healthy donors. Data came from immunoSEQ multiplex PCR; TCRdb stores just in-frame clones and leaves some out. The table has about 230,000 clones, about three quarters seen once; the top ten hold less than 0.6%. The sequenced sample consisted of PBMCs. The source of these receptors is a boy younger than 18 in good health and CMV-seronegative. Both conserved end residues are part of each CDR3. D genes are given only for firm matches. Clone size appears in some rows only: once, few, many, or a class for an expanded clone.

>TRBV10-3|TRBJ1-5|TRBD1|NA
CAISAATGNQPQHF
TGTGCCATCAGTGCGGCGACAGGGAATCAGCCCCAGCATTTT
>TRBV30|TRBJ1-2|TRBD1|NA
CAWSIGTGGEGYTF
TGTGCCTGGAGTATAGGGACAGGGGGCGAGGGCTACACCTTC
>TRBV7-8|TRBJ1-1|NA|NA
CASSLDQGTEAFF
TGTGCCAGCAGCTTAGATCAGGGCACTGAAGCTTTCTTT
>TRBV30|TRBJ2-2|TRBD2|NA
CAWSVTSGTGELFF
TGTGCCTGGAGTGTAACTAGCGGGACCGGGGAGCTGTTTTTT
>TRBV10-1|TRBJ1-1|TRBD1|few
CASSWDRATEAFF
TGCGCCAGCAGTTGGGACAGGGCTACTGAAGCTTTCTTT
>TRBV5-1|TRBJ2-5|NA|NA
CASSPDGGHPETQYF
TGCGCCAGCAGCCCCGACGGGGGTCACCCAGAGACCCAGTACTTC
>TRBV4-1|TRBJ2-7|NA|NA
CASSRTGDSSSYEQYF
TGCGCCAGCAGCCGGACGGGGGATAGTAGCTCCTACGAGCAGTACTTC
>TRBV7-9|TRBJ2-5|NA|NA
CASSWGVRQTQYF
TGTGCCAGCAGCTGGGGAGTACGCCAGACCCAGTACTTC
>TRBV5-1|TRBJ2-2|NA|NA
CASSSARQADTGELFF
TGCGCCAGCAGTTCCGCTAGACAGGCCGACACCGGGGAGCTGTTTTTT
>TRBV7-3|TRBJ1-1|NA|NA
CASSSSGGGSNTEAFF
TGTGCCAGCAGCTCCTCTGGCGGCGGGTCGAACACTGAAGCTTTCTTT
>TRBV21-1|TRBJ2-2|NA|NA
CASSKESGTNTGELFF
TGTGCCAGCAGCAAAGAATCGGGGACTAACACCGGGGAGCTGTTTTTT
>TRBV5-1|TRBJ2-5|TRBD2|once
CASTGTSGRTQYF
TGCGCCAGCACCGGGACTAGCGGGAGGACCCAGTACTTC
>TRBV5-1|TRBJ2-7|NA|NA
CASSLRGEMDEQYF
TGCGCCAGCAGCCTTAGGGGTGAGATGGACGAGCAGTACTTC
>TRBV27|TRBJ2-5|NA|NA
CASCLSGETQYF
TGTGCCAGCTGTTTATCGGGCGAGACCCAGTACTTC
>TRBV6-4|TRBJ1-4|NA|NA
CASTHGGPDDKKLFF
TGTGCCAGCACCCACGGGGGACCCGACGATAAAAAACTGTTTTTT
>TRBV7-8|TRBJ1-1|NA|NA
CASSGNRELTEAFF
TGTGCCAGCAGCGGAAACAGGGAATTGACTGAAGCTTTCTTT
>TRBV30|TRBJ2-1|NA|NA
CAWKYYNEQFF
TGTGCCTGGAAATACTACAATGAGCAGTTCTTC
>TRBV2|TRBJ1-1|TRBD1|NA
CASSGTGGTAEAFF
TGTGCCAGCAGTGGTACAGGGGGCACGGCTGAAGCTTTCTTT
>TRBV19|TRBJ2-4|TRBD2|once
CASSRGGPDIQYF
TGTGCCAGTAGTCGGGGGGGGCCGGACATTCAGTACTTC
>TRBV7-9|TRBJ1-2|NA|NA
CATWFGYGYTF
TGTGCCACTTGGTTCGGCTATGGCTACACCTTC
>TRBV30|TRBJ1-1|NA|once
CAWSRTAGRCFF
TGTGCCTGGAGTCGGACTGCTGGGCGATGCTTCTTT
>TRBV7-6|TRBJ1-5|NA|few
CASSLGWGVQPQHF
TGTGCCAGCAGCTTAGGGTGGGGGGTTCAGCCCCAGCATTTT
>TRBV11-3|TRBJ2-7|TRBD2|NA
CASSLFSGSVGEQYF
TGTGCCAGCAGCTTATTTAGCGGGAGCGTAGGCGAGCAGTACTTC
>TRBV5-4|TRBJ1-1|NA|NA
CASSFQVNTEAFF
TGTGCCAGCAGCTTTCAGGTGAACACTGAAGCTTTCTTT
>TRBV15|TRBJ1-2|NA|NA
CATSRGTGNYGYTF
TGTGCCACCAGCAGAGGAACCGGTAACTATGGCTACACCTTC
>TRBV6-6|TRBJ1-1|TRBD1|NA
CASTTGSGTEAFF
TGTGCCAGCACGACAGGGAGTGGGACTGAAGCTTTCTTT
>TRBV18|TRBJ1-2|TRBD1|NA
CASSRQGSHENYGYTF
TGTGCCAGCTCACGACAGGGTTCTCATGAAAACTATGGCTACACCTTC
>TRBV7-2|TRBJ1-2|NA|NA
CASSLESREGYTF
TGTGCCAGCAGCTTAGAATCGCGGGAAGGCTACACCTTC
>TRBV18|TRBJ2-1|TRBD2|NA
CASSPPGLAGDEQFF
TGTGCCAGCTCACCTCCGGGACTAGCGGGAGATGAGCAGTTCTTC
>TRBV18|TRBJ1-1|NA|NA
CASSPRQAGVLEAFF
TGTGCCAGCTCACCCCGACAGGCGGGGGTCCTCGAAGCTTTCTTT
>TRBV11-2|TRBJ1-3|NA|NA
CASSLAFYGDSGNTIYF
TGTGCCAGCAGCTTAGCTTTCTACGGGGATTCTGGAAACACCATATATTTT
>TRBV11-2|TRBJ1-2|TRBD1|NA
CASSSQGNGYTF
TGTGCCAGCAGCTCACAGGGGAATGGCTACACCTTC
>TRBV2|TRBJ2-5|TRBD1|NA
CASTMETGTIGETQYF
TGTGCCAGCACTATGGAGACAGGGACGATCGGAGAGACCCAGTACTTC
>TRBV4-2|TRBJ1-2|NA|NA
CASSQAVPDGYTF
TGTGCCAGCAGCCAAGCTGTACCGGATGGCTACACCTTC
>TRBV18|TRBJ2-7|NA|NA
CASSLQGNSYEQYF
TGTGCCAGCTCACTGCAGGGTAACTCCTACGAGCAGTACTTC
>TRBV6-6|TRBJ1-4|TRBD1|NA
CASSYTGQGEKLFF
TGTGCCAGCAGTTACACGGGACAGGGGGAAAAACTGTTTTTT
>TRBV10-3|TRBJ2-2|NA|NA
CATGRLRDSGTGELFF
TGTGCCACAGGGCGGCTCAGGGATTCAGGTACCGGGGAGCTGTTTTTT